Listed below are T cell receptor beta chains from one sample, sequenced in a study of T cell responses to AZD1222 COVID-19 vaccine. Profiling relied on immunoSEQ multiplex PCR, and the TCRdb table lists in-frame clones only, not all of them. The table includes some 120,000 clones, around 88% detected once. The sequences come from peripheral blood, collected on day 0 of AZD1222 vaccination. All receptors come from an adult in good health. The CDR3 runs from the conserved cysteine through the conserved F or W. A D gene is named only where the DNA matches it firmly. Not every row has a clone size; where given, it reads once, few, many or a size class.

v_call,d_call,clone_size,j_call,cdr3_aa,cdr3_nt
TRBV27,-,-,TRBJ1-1,CASSSLLQGGTEAFF,TGTGCCAGCAGTTCCCTACTGCAGGGCGGCACTGAAGCTTTCTTT
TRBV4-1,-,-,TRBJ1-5,CASSQVTGNQPQHF,TGCGCCAGCAGCCAAGTCACAGGCAATCAGCCCCAGCATTTT
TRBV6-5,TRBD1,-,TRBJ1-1,CASSYRTGVGTEAFF,TGTGCCAGCAGTTACCGAACAGGGGTGGGGACTGAAGCTTTCTTT
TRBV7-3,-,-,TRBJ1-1,CASSRAENTEAFF,TGTGCCAGCAGCCGGGCCGAGAACACTGAAGCTTTCTTT
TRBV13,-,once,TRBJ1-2,CASSQGQISYGYTF,TGTGCCAGCAGCCAAGGACAGATATCCTATGGCTACACCTTC
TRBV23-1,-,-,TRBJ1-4,CATQWGFGEKLFF,TGCGCCACCCAATGGGGGTTCGGTGAAAAACTGTTTTTT
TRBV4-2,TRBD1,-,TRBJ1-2,CASSQEFGQGAYGYTF,TGTGCCAGCAGCCAAGAATTCGGACAGGGGGCGTATGGCTACACCTTC
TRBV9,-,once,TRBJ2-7,CASSDGRAYEQYF,TGTGCCAGCAGCGACGGACGGGCCTACGAGCAGTACTTC
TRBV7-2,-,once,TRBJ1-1,CASSTRGSGTEAFF,TGTGCCAGCAGTACCAGGGGCTCAGGCACTGAAGCTTTCTTT
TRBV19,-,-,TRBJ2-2,CASSTAGTSNTGELFF,TGTGCCAGTAGTACCGCCGGGACATCAAACACCGGGGAGCTGTTTTTT
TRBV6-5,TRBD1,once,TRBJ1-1,CASSQGTVETEAFF,TGTGCCAGCAGTCAGGGGACAGTCGAAACTGAAGCTTTCTTT
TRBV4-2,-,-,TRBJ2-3,CASSQDLAGSDTQYF,TGTGCCAGCAGCCAAGACTTGGCAGGGTCAGATACGCAGTATTTT
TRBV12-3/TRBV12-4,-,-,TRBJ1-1,CASRTGWATEAFF,TGTGCCAGCCGCACAGGGTGGGCCACTGAAGCTTTCTTT
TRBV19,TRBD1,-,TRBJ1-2,CASSTGGAGGGYTF,TGTGCCAGTAGTACCGGAGGGGCAGGGGGTGGCTACACCTTC
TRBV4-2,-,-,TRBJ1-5,CASSQLTGRRDSNQPQHF,TGTGCCAGCAGCCAACTGACAGGACGCAGGGATAGCAATCAGCCCCAGCATTTT
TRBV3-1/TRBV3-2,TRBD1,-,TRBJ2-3,CASSPTGAGTDTQYF,TGTGCCAGCAGCCCTACAGGGGCGGGCACAGATACGCAGTATTTT
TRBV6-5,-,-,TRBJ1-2,CASRSQGVYGYTF,TGTGCCAGCAGGTCCCAGGGTGTCTATGGCTACACCTTC
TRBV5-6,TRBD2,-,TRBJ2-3,CASRRGLAGGTDTQYF,TGTGCCAGCAGACGAGGACTAGCGGGGGGCACAGATACGCAGTATTTT
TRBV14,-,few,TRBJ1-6,CASRSDSAGNSPLHF,TGTGCCAGCAGGTCGGACAGTGCCGGTAATTCACCCCTCCACTTT
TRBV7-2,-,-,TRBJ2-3,CASSLGEWGTDTQYF,TGTGCCAGCAGCTTAGGGGAGTGGGGCACAGATACGCAGTATTTT
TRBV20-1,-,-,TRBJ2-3,CSALYYRGGYF,TGCAGTGCCCTCTACTACCGAGGCGGGTATTTT
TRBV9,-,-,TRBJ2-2,CASSVGGLNTGELFF,TGTGCCAGCAGCGTAGGGGGGCTCAACACCGGGGAGCTGTTTTTT
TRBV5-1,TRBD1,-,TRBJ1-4,CASSGTGGGEKLFF,TGCGCCAGCAGCGGGACAGGGGGCGGTGAAAAACTGTTTTTT
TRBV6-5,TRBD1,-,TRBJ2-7,CASSYQGQGYEQYF,TGTGCCAGCAGTTATCAGGGACAGGGATACGAGCAGTACTTC
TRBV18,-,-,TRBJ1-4,CASSPIIREKLFF,TGTGCCAGCTCACCCATAATCCGTGAGAAACTGTTTTTT
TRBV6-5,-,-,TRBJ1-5,CASRPYSNQPQHF,TGTGCCAGCAGACCATATAGCAATCAGCCCCAGCATTTT
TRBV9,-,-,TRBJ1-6,CASSVEGQNSPLHF,TGTGCCAGCAGCGTAGAGGGCCAAAATTCACCCCTCCACTTT
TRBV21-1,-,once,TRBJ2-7,CATPEGQQGYEQYF,TGTGCCACCCCAGAGGGACAGCAAGGCTACGAGCAGTACTTC
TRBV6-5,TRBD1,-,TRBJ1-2,CASSTRDRGSGGYTF,TGTGCCAGCAGTACCCGGGACAGGGGGAGTGGTGGCTACACCTTC
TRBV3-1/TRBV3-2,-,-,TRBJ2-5,CASSQGLALETQYF,TGTGCCAGCAGCCAGGGGCTAGCACTAGAGACCCAGTACTTC
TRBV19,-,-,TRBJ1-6,CASTQTGTRNSPLHF,TGTGCCAGTACCCAAACCGGGACGAGGAATTCACCCCTCCACTTT
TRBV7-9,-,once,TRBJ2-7,CASSPEPLLLGYEQYF,TGTGCCAGCAGCCCAGAGCCCCTACTCCTAGGCTACGAGCAGTACTTC
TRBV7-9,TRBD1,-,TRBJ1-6,CASSRQGGTSPLHF,TGTGCCAGCAGCCGACAGGGAGGGACTTCACCCCTCCACTTT
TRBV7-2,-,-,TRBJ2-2,CASSWAQGAGELFF,TGTGCCAGCAGCTGGGCCCAGGGAGCCGGGGAGCTGTTTTTT
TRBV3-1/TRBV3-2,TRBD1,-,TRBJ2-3,CASSQGTGAGDTQYF,TGTGCCAGCAGCCAAGGGACAGGGGCTGGAGATACGCAGTATTTT
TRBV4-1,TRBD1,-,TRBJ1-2,CASSQTGFYGYTF,TGCGCCAGCAGCCAGACAGGGTTCTATGGCTACACCTTC
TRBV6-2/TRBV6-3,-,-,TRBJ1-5,CASSYLQFNQPQHF,TGTGCCAGCAGTTACTTACAGTTCAATCAGCCCCAGCATTTT
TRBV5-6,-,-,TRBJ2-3,CASSPLGANAADTQYF,TGTGCCAGCAGCCCCCTGGGGGCCAACGCCGCAGATACGCAGTATTTT
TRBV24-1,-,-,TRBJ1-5,CATSDRGTDSNQPQHF,TGTGCCACCAGTGATCGTGGCACAGACAGCAATCAGCCCCAGCATTTT
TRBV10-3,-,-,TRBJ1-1,CAISEGGSVTEAFF,TGTGCCATCAGTGAGGGGGGATCGGTAACTGAAGCTTTCTTT
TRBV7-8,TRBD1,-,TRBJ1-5,CASSLGARGGNQPQHF,TGTGCCAGCAGCTTAGGTGCCAGGGGGGGCAATCAGCCCCAGCATTTT
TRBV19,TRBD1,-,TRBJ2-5,CASSGTGGGRETQYF,TGTGCCAGTAGTGGGACAGGGGGCGGGAGAGAGACCCAGTACTTC
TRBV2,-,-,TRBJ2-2,CASSPRVVRAGTGELFF,TGTGCCAGCAGCCCCCGGGTGGTAAGGGCGGGGACCGGGGAGCTGTTTTTT
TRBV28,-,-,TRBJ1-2,CASSLGTMAHGYTF,TGTGCCAGCAGTCTCGGGACGATGGCTCATGGCTACACCTTC
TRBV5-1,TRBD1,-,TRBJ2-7,CASRGTGGSSEQYF,TGCGCCAGCAGAGGGACAGGGGGCAGCTCCGAGCAGTACTTC